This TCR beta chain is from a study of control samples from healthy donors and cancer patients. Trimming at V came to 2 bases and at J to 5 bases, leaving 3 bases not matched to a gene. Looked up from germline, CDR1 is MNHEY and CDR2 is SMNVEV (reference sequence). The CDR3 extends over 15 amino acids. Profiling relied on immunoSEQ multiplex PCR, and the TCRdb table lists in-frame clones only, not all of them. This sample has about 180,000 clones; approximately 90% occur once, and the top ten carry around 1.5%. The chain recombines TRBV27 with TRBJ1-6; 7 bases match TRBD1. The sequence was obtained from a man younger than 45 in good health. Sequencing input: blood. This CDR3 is CASSLGTANNSPLHF. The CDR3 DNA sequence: TGTGCCAGCAGTTTAGGGACAGCAAATAATTCACCCCTCCACTTT.